This T cell receptor beta chain was captured by sequencing in a study of OX40 agonist ivuxolimab in advanced cancers. The overall study: Ivuxolimab is a fully human IgG2 antibody that activates OX40 (CD134). The mean age was about 57 years, ranging from roughly 23 to 80, with 65% to 90% of participants male. Three patients got partial responses; one had hepatocellular carcinoma and two had cutaneous melanoma.

The CDR3 covers 16 residues. Trimming cost V 2 bases and J 2 bases; bases outside gene matches: 6. CDR1 is MNHNS and CDR2 is SASEGT in the germline V gene. Method: immunoSEQ multiplex PCR; TCRdb's copy keeps in-frame clones and lacks some. This sample carries more than 80,000 clones, around nine tenths of them seen once, and the ten largest clones take 0.72%. The clonotype originates from an adult with an advanced solid tumor such as melanoma, head and neck, liver or kidney cancer. The chain recombines TRBV6-1 with TRBJ1-5; 7 positions agree with TRBD1. The sample was CD4+ or CD8+ T cells sorted from blood, taken in a trial of the OX40 agonist ivuxolimab. CDR3 region: CASSERRQGGNQPQHF. The CDR3 DNA sequence: TGTGCCAGCAGTGAAAGGAGACAGGGAGGCAATCAGCCCCAGCATTTT.